Sequencing of this T cell receptor (beta chain) was carried out in a study of blood T cell repertoires in COVID-19. On the study more broadly: Sites in the United States, Italy and Spain provided acute and convalescent COVID-19 samples.

Adults between about 18 and 89 years of age took part from 24 US areas. Participants reported their clinical history, and cohort assignment relied on those reports. From germline, CDR1 is ENHRY and CDR2 SYGVKD. V was pared by 4 bases and J by 2 bases, with 10 bases of the junction left unmatched. The CDR3 is made up of 18 amino acids. As handled by the study authors: Estimation of nucleated cell counts was performed using reference gene primer amplification. The repertoire was sequenced with immunoSEQ multiplex PCR; TCRdb's copy has only in-frame clones and lacks some. The DNA gave D and trimming, while V, J and clone size come from that table. The sample records around 250,000 clones, approximately 90% being singletons.

Material for sequencing was PBMCs or T cells enriched from blood (not recorded which). The TCR originated in a woman aged 25 to 45 with acute COVID-19. The chain joins TRBV10-3 to TRBJ2-2, with 10 positions matching TRBD1. The CDR3 DNA is TGTGCCATCAGTGTAGTTAATGGGACAGGGGACAACACCGGGGAGCTGTTTTTT. This gives the protein CAISVVNGTGDNTGELFF.